Sequencing of this T cell receptor beta chain was carried out in a study of CD8+ T cells in alopecia areata. This CDR3 is 15 amino acids long. Germline V gene lookup returns CDR1 LNHNV and CDR2 YYDKDF (reference sequence). Unmatched junction bases numbered 5, after V lost 0 bases and J lost 7 bases. The treatment: oral pan-JAK inhibitor, 5-10 mg twice daily. This clone turned up a few times. Extracted RNA was reverse transcribed, and the resulting cDNA served as sequencing template. Data came from immunoSEQ multiplex PCR; TCRdb stores just in-frame clones and leaves some out. Among 200,000 to 250,000 clones listed, approximately 40% were seen once.

The V gene is TRBV15, the J gene TRBJ1-5, with 8 bases that match TRBD1. This clonotype was sampled from a human donor with alopecia areata. The sample consisted of CD4+ T cells sorted from blood, taken at approximately week 36, from a patient treated with tofacitinib. In DNA, the CDR3 is TGTGCCACCAGCAGAGATTTACACAGGGGGCAGCCCCAGCATTTT. Translating it yields CATSRDLHRGQPQHF.